Included here is one TCR beta chain sequence, with context. Antigen unknown. Unstimulated Tregs (CD4+CD25+CD127-) and CD4+CD25- non-Tregs were sorted from PBMCs. This sample was included in a study of Tregs in tolerant kidney transplant recipients. Overall study context: The nonmyeloablative bone marrow transplants came from related graft donors, with transient mixed chimerism.

Whole-study results and caveats: Tregs expanded with activated donor B cells seemed most donor-specific.

Some clones are missing from TCRdb's copy, which holds only in-frame ones; the method was immunoSEQ multiplex PCR. The sample records 110,000 or so clones, around 90% being singletons. This receptor was obtained from a human donor who received a combined kidney and bone marrow transplant. Sequencing used CD4+ T cells from blood, obtained before the transplant.

The CDR3 region has the DNA TGTGCCAGCAGCTTAGGGAGGTTGGGAGATACGCAGTATTTT. Translation gives CASSLGRLGDTQYF. The chain carries TRBV5-5 and TRBJ2-3; D may be TRBD2 (6 bases). The CDR3 loop spans 14 amino acids. Germline V gene sequence: CDR1 SGHKS, CDR2 YYEKEE (reference sequence). V was clipped by 2 bases and J by 5 bases, with 12 bases between them.